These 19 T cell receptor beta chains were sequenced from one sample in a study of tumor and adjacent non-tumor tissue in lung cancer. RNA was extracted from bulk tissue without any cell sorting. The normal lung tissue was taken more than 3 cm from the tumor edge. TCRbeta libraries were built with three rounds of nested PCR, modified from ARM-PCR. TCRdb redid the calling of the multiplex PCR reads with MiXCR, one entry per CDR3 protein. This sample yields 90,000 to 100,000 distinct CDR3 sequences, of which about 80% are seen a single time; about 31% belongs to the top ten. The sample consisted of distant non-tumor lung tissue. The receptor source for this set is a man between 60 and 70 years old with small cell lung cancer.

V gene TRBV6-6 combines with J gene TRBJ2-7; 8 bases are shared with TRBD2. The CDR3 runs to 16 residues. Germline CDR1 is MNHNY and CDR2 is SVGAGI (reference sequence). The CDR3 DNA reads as TGTGTCAGCGGACGCTCCATTAGCGGGACGAACTACGAGCAGTACGTC. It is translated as CVSGRSISGTNYEQYV.

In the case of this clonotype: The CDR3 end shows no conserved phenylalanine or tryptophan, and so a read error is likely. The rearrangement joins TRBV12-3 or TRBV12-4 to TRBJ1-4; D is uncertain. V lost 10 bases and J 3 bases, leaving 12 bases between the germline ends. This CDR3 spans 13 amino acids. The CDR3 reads CATQKASNEKLFL. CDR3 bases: TGTGCCACTCAGAAAGCATCTAATGAAAAACTGTTTCTT.

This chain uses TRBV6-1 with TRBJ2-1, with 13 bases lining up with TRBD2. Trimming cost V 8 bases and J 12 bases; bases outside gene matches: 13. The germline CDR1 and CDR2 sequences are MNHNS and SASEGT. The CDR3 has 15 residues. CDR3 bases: TGTGCCAGCCGAGGACTAGCGGGAGTAGTGGGGGTGCAGTTCTTC. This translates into CASRGLAGVVGVQFF.

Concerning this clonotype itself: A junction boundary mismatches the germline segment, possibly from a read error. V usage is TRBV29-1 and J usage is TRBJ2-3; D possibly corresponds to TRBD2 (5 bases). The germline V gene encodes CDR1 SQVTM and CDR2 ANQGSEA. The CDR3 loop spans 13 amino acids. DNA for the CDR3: TGCAACGTTGTAACGGGAATGGCAGATACGCAGTATTTT. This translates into CNVVTGMADTQYF.

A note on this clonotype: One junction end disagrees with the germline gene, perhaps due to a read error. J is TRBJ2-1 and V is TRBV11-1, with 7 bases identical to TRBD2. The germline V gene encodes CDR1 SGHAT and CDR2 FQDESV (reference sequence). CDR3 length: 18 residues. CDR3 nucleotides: TGTGCCGGCAGCTCAGAATCGAGGACTGGCGGGAGTTGTAATGAGCGGTTCTTC. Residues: CAGSSESRTGGSCNERFF.

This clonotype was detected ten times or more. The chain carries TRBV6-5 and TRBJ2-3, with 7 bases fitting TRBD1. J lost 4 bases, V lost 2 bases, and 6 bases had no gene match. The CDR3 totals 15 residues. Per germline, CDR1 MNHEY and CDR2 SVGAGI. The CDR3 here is CASSYRAGGADTQYF. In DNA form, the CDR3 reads TGTGCCAGCAGTTACCGGGCAGGGGGTGCAGATACGCAGTATTTT.

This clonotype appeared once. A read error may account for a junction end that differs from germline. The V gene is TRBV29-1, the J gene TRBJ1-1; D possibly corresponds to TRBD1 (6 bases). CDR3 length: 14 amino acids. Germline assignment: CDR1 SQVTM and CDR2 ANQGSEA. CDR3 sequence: CSAGGGAGRTEASF. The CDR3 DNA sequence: TGCAGCGCCGGGGGGGGGGCGGGAAGGACTGAAGCTTCCTTT. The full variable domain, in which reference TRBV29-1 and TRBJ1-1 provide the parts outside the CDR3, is SAVISQKPSRDICQRGTSLTIQCQVDSQVTMMFWYRQQPGQSLTLIATANQGSEATYESGFVIDKFPISRPNLTFSTLTVSNMSPEDSSIYLCSAGGGAGRTEASFGQGTRLTVV.

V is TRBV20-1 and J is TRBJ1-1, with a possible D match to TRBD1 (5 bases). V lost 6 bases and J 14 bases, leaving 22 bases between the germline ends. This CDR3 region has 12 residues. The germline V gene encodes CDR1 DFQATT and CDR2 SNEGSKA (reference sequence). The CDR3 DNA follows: TGCAGTGCCGGGGGGGTGAACACTGATGCCTTCTTT. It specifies CSAGGVNTDAFF.

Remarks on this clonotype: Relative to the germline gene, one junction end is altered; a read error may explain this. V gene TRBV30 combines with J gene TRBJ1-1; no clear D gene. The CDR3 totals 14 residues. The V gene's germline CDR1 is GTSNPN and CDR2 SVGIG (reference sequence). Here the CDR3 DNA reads TGTTCCTGGACCCCAGTGATCGAAAACACTGTAGCTTTCTTT. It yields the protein CSWTPVIENTVAFF.

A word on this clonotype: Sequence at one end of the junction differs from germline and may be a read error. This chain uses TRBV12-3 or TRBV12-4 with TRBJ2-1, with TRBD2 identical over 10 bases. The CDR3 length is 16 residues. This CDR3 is CVSSPVLAGAYNEQFF. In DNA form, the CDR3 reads TGTGTCAGCAGTCCCGTTCTAGCGGGGGCCTACAATGAGCAGTTCTTC.

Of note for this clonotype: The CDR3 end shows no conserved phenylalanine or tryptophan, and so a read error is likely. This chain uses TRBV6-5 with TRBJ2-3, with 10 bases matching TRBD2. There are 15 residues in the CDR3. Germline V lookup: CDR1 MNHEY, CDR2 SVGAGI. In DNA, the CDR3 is TGTGCCAGCAATTACGTGTCTAGCGGGAGTGGTACGCAGTATTAT. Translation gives CASNYVSSGSGTQYY.

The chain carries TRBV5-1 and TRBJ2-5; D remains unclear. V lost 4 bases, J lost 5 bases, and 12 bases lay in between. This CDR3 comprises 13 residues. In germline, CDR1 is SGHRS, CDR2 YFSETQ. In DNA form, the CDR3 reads TGCGCCAGCAGCCCACTGGCGCCGGAGACCCAGTACTTC. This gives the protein CASSPLAPETQYF.

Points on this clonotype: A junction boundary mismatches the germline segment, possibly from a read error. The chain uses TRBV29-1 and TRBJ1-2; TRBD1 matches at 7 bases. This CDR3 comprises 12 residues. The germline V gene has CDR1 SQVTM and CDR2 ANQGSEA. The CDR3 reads CSGTYGQDGYTF. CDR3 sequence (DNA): TGCAGCGGGACGTACGGACAGGATGGTTACACCTTC.

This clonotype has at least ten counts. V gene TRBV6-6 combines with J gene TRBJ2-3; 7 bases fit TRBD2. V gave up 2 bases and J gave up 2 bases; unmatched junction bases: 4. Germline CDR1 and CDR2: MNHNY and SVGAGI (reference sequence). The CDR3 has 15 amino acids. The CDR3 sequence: CASSYGLAATDTQYF. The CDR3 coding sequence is TGTGCCAGCAGTTACGGGCTAGCGGCCACAGATACGCAGTATTTT.

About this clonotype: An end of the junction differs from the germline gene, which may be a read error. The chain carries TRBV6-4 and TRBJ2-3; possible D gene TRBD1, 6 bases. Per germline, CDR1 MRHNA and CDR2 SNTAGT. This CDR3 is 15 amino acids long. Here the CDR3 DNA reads TGTGCCAGCATTCCCGGGACATACAGCACAGATACGAAGTATTTT. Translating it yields CASIPGTYSTDTKYF.

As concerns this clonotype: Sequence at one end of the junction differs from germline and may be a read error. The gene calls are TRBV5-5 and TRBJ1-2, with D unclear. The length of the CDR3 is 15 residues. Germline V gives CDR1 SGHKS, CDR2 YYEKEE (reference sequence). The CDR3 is CTSSRLGEGLDGYAF. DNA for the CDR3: TGTACCAGCAGCCGTCTCGGGGAAGGGTTGGATGGCTACGCCTTC.

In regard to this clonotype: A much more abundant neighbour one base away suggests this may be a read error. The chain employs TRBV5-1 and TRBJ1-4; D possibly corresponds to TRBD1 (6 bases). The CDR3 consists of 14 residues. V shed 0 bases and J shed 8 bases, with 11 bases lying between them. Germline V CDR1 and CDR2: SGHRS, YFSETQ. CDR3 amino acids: CASSLEGGCEKLFF. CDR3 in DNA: TGCGCCAGCAGCTTGGAGGGGGGGTGCGAAAAACTGTTTTTT.

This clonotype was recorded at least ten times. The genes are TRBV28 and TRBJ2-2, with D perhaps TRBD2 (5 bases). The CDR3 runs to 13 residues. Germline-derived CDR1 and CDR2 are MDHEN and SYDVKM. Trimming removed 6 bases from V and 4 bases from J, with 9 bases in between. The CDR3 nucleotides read TGTGCCAGCAGACTAGAGCCCACCGGGGAGCTGTTTTTT. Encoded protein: CASRLEPTGELFF.

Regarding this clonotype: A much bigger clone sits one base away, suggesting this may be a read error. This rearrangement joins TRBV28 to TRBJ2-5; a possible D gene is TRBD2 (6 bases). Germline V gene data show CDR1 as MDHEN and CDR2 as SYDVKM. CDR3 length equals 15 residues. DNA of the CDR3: TGTGCCAGCAGCGACCTGACGACGACGGGGGAGACCCAGAACTTC. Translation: CASSDLTTTGETQNF.